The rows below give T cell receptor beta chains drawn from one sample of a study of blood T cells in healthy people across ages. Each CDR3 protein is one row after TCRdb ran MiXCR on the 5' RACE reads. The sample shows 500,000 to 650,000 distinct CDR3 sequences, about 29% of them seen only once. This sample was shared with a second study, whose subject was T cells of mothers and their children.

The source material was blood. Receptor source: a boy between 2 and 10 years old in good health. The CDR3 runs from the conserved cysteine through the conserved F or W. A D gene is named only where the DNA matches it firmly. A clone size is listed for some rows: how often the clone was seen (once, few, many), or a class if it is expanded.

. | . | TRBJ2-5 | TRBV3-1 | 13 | CASSPDPTAARFF | TGTGCCAGCAGCCCCGATCCGACTGCCGCGCGGTTCTTC
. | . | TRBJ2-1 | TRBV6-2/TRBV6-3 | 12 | CASSYSSGEEFF | TGTGCCAGCAGTTACTCGAGTGGAGAAGAATTCTTC
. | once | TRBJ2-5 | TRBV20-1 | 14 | CSARDPRRAQTQYF | TGCAGTGCTAGAGATCCCCGCAGGGCCCAGACCCAGTACTTC
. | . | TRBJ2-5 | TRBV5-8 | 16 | CASSFFRAGPQETQYF | TGTGCCAGCAGCTTCTTTAGGGCAGGCCCACAAGAGACCCAGTACTTC
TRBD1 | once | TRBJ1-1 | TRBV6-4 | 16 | CASSDSARGPNTEAFF | TGTGCCAGCAGTGACTCAGCCAGGGGGCCCAACACTGAAGCTTTCTTT
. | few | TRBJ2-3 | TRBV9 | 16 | CASSVDRDYLLNTQYF | TGTGCCAGCAGCGTAGATCGAGACTATCTATTAAATACGCAGTATTTT
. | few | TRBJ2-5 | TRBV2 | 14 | CASSDPPNQETQYF | TGTGCCAGCAGTGATCCCCCCAACCAAGAGACCCAGTACTTC
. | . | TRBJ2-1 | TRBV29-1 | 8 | CRADEQFF | TGCAGAGCTGATGAGCAGTTCTTC
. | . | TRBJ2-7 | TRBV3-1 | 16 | CASSRYPRAGSYEQYF | TGTGCCAGCAGCCGATACCCCCGGGCAGGTTCCTACGAGCAGTACTTC
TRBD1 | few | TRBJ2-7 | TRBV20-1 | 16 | CSARPAGQGVHYEQYF | TGCAGTGCTAGACCTGCGGGACAGGGGGTCCACTACGAGCAGTACTTC
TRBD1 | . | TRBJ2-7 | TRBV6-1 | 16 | CASKAAPGGVGYEQYF | TGTGCCAGCAAAGCCGCCCCAGGGGGCGTCGGCTACGAGCAGTACTTC
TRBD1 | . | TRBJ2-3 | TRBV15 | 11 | CATSGTDAQYF | TGTGCCACCAGCGGGACAGATGCGCAGTATTTT
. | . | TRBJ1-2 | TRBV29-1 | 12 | CSVVGGSDGYTF | TGCAGCGTTGTGGGGGGGAGTGATGGCTACACCTTC
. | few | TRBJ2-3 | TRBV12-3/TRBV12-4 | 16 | CASSPPAGASRDTQYF | TGTGCCAGCAGTCCTCCCGCAGGGGCGTCACGAGATACGCAGTATTTT
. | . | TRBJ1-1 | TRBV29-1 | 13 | CSTRIMGTTEAFF | TGCAGCACAAGGATTATGGGGACCACTGAAGCTTTCTTT
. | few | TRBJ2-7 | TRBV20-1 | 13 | CSALPRSSYEQYF | TGCAGTGCCCTCCCCCGTAGCTCCTACGAGCAGTACTTC
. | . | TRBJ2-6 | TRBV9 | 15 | CASSVPFSGANVLTF | TGTGCCAGCAGCGTCCCCTTCTCTGGGGCCAACGTCCTGACTTTC
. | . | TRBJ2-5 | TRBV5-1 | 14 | CASSLETNQETQYF | TGCGCCAGCAGCTTGGAAACAAACCAAGAGACCCAGTACTTC
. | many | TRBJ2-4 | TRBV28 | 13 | CASSLSRGNIQYF | TGTGCCAGCAGTTTAAGCAGGGGTAACATTCAGTACTTC
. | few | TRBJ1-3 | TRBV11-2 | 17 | CASSLVGRRSSGNTIYF | TGTGCCAGCAGCTTAGTGGGACGACGGTCCTCTGGAAACACCATATATTTT
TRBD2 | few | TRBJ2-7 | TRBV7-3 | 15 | CASSLNPGGAYEQYF | TGTGCCAGCAGCTTAAACCCGGGGGGGGCCTACGAGCAGTACTTC
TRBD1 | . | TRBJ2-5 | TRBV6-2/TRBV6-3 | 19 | CASQTYSNAGQGLRETQYF | TGTGCCAGCCAAACATATTCGAACGCGGGACAGGGACTCAGAGAGACCCAGTACTTC
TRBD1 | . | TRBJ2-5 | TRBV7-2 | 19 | CASSLVGSWDRGPGETQYF | TGTGCCAGCAGCTTAGTGGGTTCGTGGGACAGGGGGCCGGGAGAGACCCAGTACTTC
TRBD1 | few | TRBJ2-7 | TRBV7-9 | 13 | CASSSQGRYEQYF | TGTGCCAGCAGCTCACAGGGGAGATACGAGCAGTACTTC
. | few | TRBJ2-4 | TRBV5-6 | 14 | CASSLEGGSTIQYF | TGTGCCAGCAGCTTGGAAGGGGGGTCCACCATTCAGTACTTC
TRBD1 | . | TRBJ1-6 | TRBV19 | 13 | CATSDRYNSPLHF | TGTGCCACCTCGGACAGGTACAATTCACCCCTCCACTTT
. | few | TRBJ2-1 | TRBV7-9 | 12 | CASSSRNSEQFF | TGTGCCAGCAGCTCCCGAAATAGTGAGCAGTTCTTC
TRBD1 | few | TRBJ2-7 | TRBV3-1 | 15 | CASSPTGTGRHEQYF | TGTGCCAGCAGCCCGACCGGGACAGGGAGGCACGAGCAGTACTTC
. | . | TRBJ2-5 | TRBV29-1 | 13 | CSGIRDTQETQYF | TGCAGCGGGATCCGGGACACCCAAGAGACCCAGTACTTC
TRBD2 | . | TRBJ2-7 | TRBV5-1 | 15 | CASSATSGSYYEQYF | TGCGCCAGCAGCGCTACTAGCGGGAGCTACTACGAGCAGTACTTC
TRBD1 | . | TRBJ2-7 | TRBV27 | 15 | CASSLWTGRRDEQYF | TGTGCCAGCAGTTTATGGACAGGGCGAAGGGACGAGCAGTACTTC
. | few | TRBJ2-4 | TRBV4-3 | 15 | CASSQRRGVVNIQYF | TGCGCCAGCAGCCAAAGGCGAGGGGTGGTAAACATTCAGTACTTC
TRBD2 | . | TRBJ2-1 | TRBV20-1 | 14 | CSARTSGRPGEQFF | TGCAGTGCAAGGACTAGCGGGAGGCCGGGTGAGCAGTTCTTC
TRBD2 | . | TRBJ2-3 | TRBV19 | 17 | CASSITGTSGTTDTQYF | TGTGCCAGTAGTATCACCGGGACTAGCGGGACCACAGATACGCAGTATTTT
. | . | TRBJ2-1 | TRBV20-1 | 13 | CSALRDSYNEQFF | TGCAGTGCTCTCCGGGATTCCTACAATGAGCAGTTCTTC
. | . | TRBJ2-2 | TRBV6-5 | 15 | CASSRSSRNTGELFF | TGTGCCAGCAGCAGGTCTAGCAGGAACACCGGGGAGCTGTTTTTT
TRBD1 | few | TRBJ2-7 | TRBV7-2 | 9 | CAPGGEQYF | TGTGCCCCAGGGGGCGAGCAGTACTTC
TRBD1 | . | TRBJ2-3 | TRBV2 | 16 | CASSGGDRGHPDTQYF | TGTGCCAGCAGTGGAGGGGACAGGGGGCATCCAGATACGCAGTATTTT
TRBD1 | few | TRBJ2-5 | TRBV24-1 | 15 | CATSAGQGLQETQYF | TGTGCCACCAGTGCCGGACAGGGGCTACAAGAGACCCAGTACTTC
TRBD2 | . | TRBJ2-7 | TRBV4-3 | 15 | CASSQGLGLAYEQYF | TGCGCCAGCAGCCAGGGGTTGGGACTAGCCTACGAGCAGTACTTC